This T cell receptor beta chain was sequenced in a study of shared clonotypes between healthy human individuals. Here immunoSEQ multiplex PCR was the method, and the copy in TCRdb shows in-frame clones only, minus some. The sample gives about 1.1 million clones, approximately 80% of which show up once; roughly 0.83% is in the top ten. Germline trimming cut 1 base from V and 5 bases from J; bases unmatched to any gene: 14. The V gene's germline CDR1 is SGHTA and CDR2 FQGTGA. The CDR3 loop spans 20 amino acids. The origin of this receptor is a man aged 18 to 30 in good health. Some clones in this sample may be carry-over from other donors' samples. Sequencing was done on a sample of memory CD4+ T cells from PBMCs. Subset denoted: CD45RA-negative fraction. The chain is built from TRBV7-3 and TRBJ2-1; 13 positions agree with TRBD2. The CDR3 DNA reads TGTGCCAGCAGCTTAATGCAACTAGCGGGAGGGCCTCCGTCTGACAATGAGCAGTTCTTC. It yields the protein CASSLMQLAGGPPSDNEQFF.